A single T cell receptor beta chain is shown here with its context. The source of the sample is a study of technical replicates of blood from several donors. Sequencing was performed with immunoSEQ multiplex PCR; in TCRdb, only in-frame clones are kept and a portion is missing. In the table there are about 60,000 clones, about 90% of which are singletons. Germline V gives CDR1 PRHDT, CDR2 FYEKMQ (reference sequence). V was clipped by 3 bases and J by 10 bases; unmatched bases: 15. CDR3 length: 17 residues. The rearrangement joins TRBV13 to TRBJ1-6, with 7 bases that match TRBD1. The sequence came from a human donor in good health. Some clones in this sample may be carry-over from other donors' samples. Sequenced: PBMCs. CDR3 protein: CASSLFNQRGLFSPLHF. As DNA, the CDR3 is TGTGCCAGCAGCTTGTTCAACCAAAGGGGGCTGTTCTCACCCCTCCACTTT.